The 9 T cell receptor beta chains given below trace back to one sample, sequenced in a study of blood T cell repertoires in COVID-19. Assay used: immunoSEQ multiplex PCR; TCRdb lists only in-frame clones, some missing. The repertoire has around 130,000 clones, around 78% of them found once; the top ten carry less than 14%. The sample consisted of peripheral blood. The receptors here all came from a human donor in a cohort sampled during active COVID-19.

There are many counts of this clone. The CDR3 region is CASSVTSGGVEETQYF. The DNA for the CDR3 is TGTGCCAGCAGTGTGACTAGCGGGGGCGTAGAAGAGACCCAGTACTTC. The chain links TRBV6-1 to TRBJ2-5, with 12 bases aligning to TRBD2. The germline gives CDR1 MNHNS, CDR2 SASEGT. Losses at the gene ends were 4 bases for V and 3 bases for J; bases not matched to a gene: 6. The CDR3 has 16 residues.

As concerns this clone: Other DNA sequences of this sample code for an identical CDR3. The chain links TRBV6-5 to TRBJ2-3; 9 nucleotides agree with TRBD2. Losses at the gene ends were 5 bases for V and 1 base for J; bases not matched to a gene: 1. The CDR3 has 14 amino acids. Germline assignment: CDR1 MNHEY and CDR2 SVGAGI. As DNA, the CDR3 is TGTGCCAGCAGTCAGCGGGGGGGCACAGATACGCAGTATTTT. Amino acids: CASSQRGGTDTQYF.

Here the CDR3 DNA reads TGTGCCAGCAGCTTAGGACGGGACAGGACCTCACCCCTCCACTTT. The encoded protein is CASSLGRDRTSPLHF. This chain joins TRBV5-5 and TRBJ1-6; TRBD1 matches 8 bases. The junction had 8 bases not matched to a gene; V was cut back by 2 bases and J by 10 bases. The V gene's germline CDR1 is SGHKS and CDR2 YYEKEE (reference sequence). The CDR3 runs to 15 residues.

There are a few counts of this clone. The rearrangement links TRBV2 to TRBJ2-5; 12 bases map to TRBD2. Losses at the gene ends were 6 bases for V and 4 bases for J; bases not matched to a gene: 6. The CDR3 has 15 residues. From germline, CDR1 is SNHLY and CDR2 FYNNEI. CDR3 DNA: TGTGCCAGCAGGTCTAGCGGGGGGGCCTTAGAGACCCAGTACTTC. Protein: CASRSSGGALETQYF.

This chain links TRBV3-1 (or the pseudogene TRBV3-2) with TRBJ1-2; D remains unclear. The CDR3 consists of 12 residues. Deletions cut 0 bases from V and 6 bases from J, with 5 bases between. Germline V CDR1 and CDR2: LGHDT, YNNKEL (reference sequence). The CDR3 region is CASSQERNGYTF. DNA for the CDR3: TGTGCCAGCAGCCAAGAGCGGAATGGCTACACCTTC.

This clone was detected only a few times. The rearrangement uses TRBV5-4 and TRBJ2-7, with 7 bases aligning to TRBD1. V dropped 9 bases and J dropped 1; count of bases not matched to a gene: 13. Germline V gene sequence: CDR1 SGHNT, CDR2 YYREEE (reference sequence). The CDR3 sequence is 15 residues long. Written as DNA, the CDR3 is TGTGCCATTTCAATACAGGGGCCCTCATCCTACGAGCAGTACTTC. It specifies CAISIQGPSSYEQYF.

DNA of the CDR3: TGTGCCAGCAGCCATACCACTCAGCTCGGACTAGCGGGGGACCAAGAGACCCAGTACTTC. Amino acids: CASSHTTQLGLAGDQETQYF. The chain couples TRBV14 to TRBJ2-5; 13 positions agree with TRBD2. V dropped 3 bases and J dropped 0; count of bases not matched to a gene: 13. This CDR3 has 20 residues. The germline V gene encodes CDR1 SGHDN and CDR2 FVKESK.

V is TRBV6-4 and J is TRBJ1-5; 9 nucleotides agree with TRBD1. CDR1 and CDR2 (germline): MRHNA, SNTAGT. J gave up 4 bases and V 2 bases, and 6 bases lay outside the gene matches. The CDR3 has 16 residues. The CDR3 DNA reads as TGTGCCAGCAGTGACCTGGGACAGGGTGGAAATCAGCCCCAGCATTTT. This encodes CASSDLGQGGNQPQHF.

The CDR3 spells CASSLRDRLQETQYF. The CDR3 DNA follows: TGTGCCAGCAGCTTAAGGGACAGGCTTCAAGAGACCCAGTACTTC. The chain links TRBV7-8 to TRBJ2-5; TRBD1 aligns across 8 bases. With 2 bases clipped from V and 2 bases from J, the junction kept 4 bases outside the gene matches. The length of the CDR3 is 15 residues. Per the germline V gene, CDR1 is SGHVS and CDR2 is FQNEAQ.